This T cell receptor (beta chain) stems from a study of blood T cell repertoires in COVID-19. Study overall: Samples came from the United States, Italy and Spain, spanning acute and convalescent COVID-19. In each case, the material was cDNA or gDNA derived from T cells, B-cell-depleted T cells, or PBMCs.

As originally analysed: The authors estimated nucleated cell counts from reference gene primer amplification. The repertoire was sequenced with immunoSEQ multiplex PCR; TCRdb's copy has only in-frame clones and lacks some. Clone size and the V and J calls come from that table; the DNA yielded D and trimming. The repertoire holds 150,000 to 200,000 clones, more than 90% seen once, with roughly 19% in the top ten. The germline CDR1 and CDR2 sequences are MGHRA and YSYEKL. V was clipped by 2 bases and J by 4 bases; unmatched bases: 5. The CDR3 is 16 amino acids. Sequencing input: peripheral blood. The rearrangement uses TRBV4-1 and TRBJ2-5; 12 bases align to TRBD2. This TCR was sampled from a man in his 60s with active or convalescent COVID-19. CDR3 residues: CASSQRPSGRGETQYF. In DNA form, the CDR3 reads TGCGCCAGCAGCCAAAGGCCTAGCGGGAGGGGAGAGACCCAGTACTTC.